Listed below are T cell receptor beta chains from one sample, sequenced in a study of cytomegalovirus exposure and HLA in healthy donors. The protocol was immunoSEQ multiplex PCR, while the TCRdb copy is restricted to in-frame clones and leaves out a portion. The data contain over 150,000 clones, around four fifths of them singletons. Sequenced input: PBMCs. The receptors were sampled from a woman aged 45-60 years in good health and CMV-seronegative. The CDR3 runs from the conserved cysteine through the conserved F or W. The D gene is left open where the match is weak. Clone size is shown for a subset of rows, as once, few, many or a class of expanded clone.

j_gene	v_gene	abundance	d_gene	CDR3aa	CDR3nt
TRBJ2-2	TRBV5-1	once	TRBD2	CASSSGRDTGELFF	TGCGCCAGCAGTAGCGGGAGAGATACCGGGGAGCTGTTTTTT
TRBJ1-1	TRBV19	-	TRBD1	CASSAGQGRGNTEAFF	TGTGCCAGTAGCGCCGGACAGGGACGGGGGAACACTGAAGCTTTCTTT
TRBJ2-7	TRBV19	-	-	CASSMRGYEQYF	TGTGCCAGTAGTATGCGAGGCTACGAGCAGTACTTC
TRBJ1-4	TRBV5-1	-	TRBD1	CASSLGQGNEKLFF	TGCGCCAGCAGCCTGGGACAGGGTAATGAAAAACTGTTTTTT
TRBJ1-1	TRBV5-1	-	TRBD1	CASSSDRDMNTEAFF	TGCGCCAGCAGCTCGGACAGGGACATGAACACTGAAGCTTTCTTT
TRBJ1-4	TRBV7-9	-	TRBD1	CASSKGAGPGANEKLFF	TGTGCCAGCAGCAAGGGGGCAGGGCCAGGGGCTAATGAAAAACTGTTTTTT
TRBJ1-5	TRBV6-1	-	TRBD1	CASSVRDRWASNQPQHF	TGTGCCAGCAGTGTAAGGGACAGGTGGGCCAGCAATCAGCCCCAGCATTTT
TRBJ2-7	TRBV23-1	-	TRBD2	CASSQQSGTRYPYEQYF	TGCGCCAGCAGTCAGCAATCCGGGACTAGGTACCCCTACGAGCAGTACTTC
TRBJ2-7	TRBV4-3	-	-	CASSQVLLLGRVYEQYF	TGCGCCAGCAGCCAAGTCCTTCTTTTGGGCAGGGTCTACGAGCAGTACTTC
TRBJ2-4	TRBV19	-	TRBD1	CASSPPGQGTKYAKNIQYF	TGTGCCAGTAGCCCTCCGGGACAGGGGACGAAATATGCCAAAAACATTCAGTACTTC
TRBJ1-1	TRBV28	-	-	CASSSPGTEAFF	TGTGCCAGCAGTTCCCCCGGCACTGAAGCTTTCTTT
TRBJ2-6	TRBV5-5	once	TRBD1	CASSRQGLISGANVLTF	TGTGCCAGCAGCCGACAGGGATTAATCTCTGGGGCCAACGTCCTGACTTTC
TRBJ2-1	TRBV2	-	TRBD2	CASSEGTSGMNNEQFF	TGTGCCAGCAGTGAAGGGACTAGCGGGATGAACAATGAGCAGTTCTTC
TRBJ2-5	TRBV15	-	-	CATSRGSFSRWETQYF	TGTGCCACCAGCAGAGGGTCATTTTCGAGGTGGGAGACCCAGTACTTC
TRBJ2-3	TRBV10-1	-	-	CASSEGRRGGTDTQYF	TGCGCCAGCAGTGAGGGAAGGAGGGGCGGCACAGATACGCAGTATTTT
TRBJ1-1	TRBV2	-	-	CASSLQGLNTEAFF	TGTGCCAGCAGTCTACAGGGCCTGAACACTGAAGCTTTCTTT
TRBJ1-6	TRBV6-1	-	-	CASTQVSPSPLHF	TGTGCCAGCACTCAGGTTTCCCCTTCACCCCTCCACTTT
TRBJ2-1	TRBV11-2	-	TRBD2	CASSLVGTNSYNEQFF	TGTGCCAGCAGCCTCGTAGGGACTAACTCCTACAATGAGCAGTTCTTC
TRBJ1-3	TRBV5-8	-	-	CASSSRDRGNTIYF	TGTGCCAGCAGCTCGCGGGACCGCGGAAACACCATATATTTT
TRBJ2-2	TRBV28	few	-	CASRKDIFNTGELFF	TGTGCCAGCAGAAAGGACATCTTTAACACCGGGGAGCTGTTTTTT
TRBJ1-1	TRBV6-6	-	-	CASSYLDGGGNTEAFF	TGTGCCAGCAGTTACCTCGACGGTGGAGGGAACACTGAAGCTTTCTTT
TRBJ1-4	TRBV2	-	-	CASSMTARNEKLFF	TGTGCCAGCAGCATGACAGCAAGAAATGAAAAACTGTTTTTT
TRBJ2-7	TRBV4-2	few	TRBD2	CASSQYSGGPYEQYF	TGTGCCAGTAGCCAGTATAGCGGGGGGCCCTACGAGCAGTACTTC
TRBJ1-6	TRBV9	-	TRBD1	CASSLGTGLNSPLHF	TGTGCCAGCAGCTTAGGGACAGGCCTTAATTCACCCCTCCACTTT
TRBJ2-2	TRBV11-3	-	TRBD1	CASSRGQGSGELFF	TGTGCCAGCAGCCGGGGACAGGGGTCCGGGGAGCTGTTTTTT
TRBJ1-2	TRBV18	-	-	CASSPGTTNYGYTF	TGTGCCAGCTCACCAGGGACTACTAACTATGGCTACACCTTC
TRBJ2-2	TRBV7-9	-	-	CASSLQSGGELFF	TGTGCCAGCAGCTTACAGTCGGGCGGGGAGCTGTTTTTT
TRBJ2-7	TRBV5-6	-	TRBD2	CASSLYGTSSYEQYF	TGTGCCAGCAGCTTGTATGGGACTAGCTCCTACGAGCAGTACTTC
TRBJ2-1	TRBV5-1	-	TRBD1	CASSSVPGQGNEQFF	TGCGCCAGCAGCTCCGTCCCGGGACAGGGTAATGAGCAGTTCTTC
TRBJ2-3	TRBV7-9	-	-	CASSLSVGGTDTQYF	TGTGCCAGCAGCTTATCCGTGGGAGGCACAGATACGCAGTATTTT
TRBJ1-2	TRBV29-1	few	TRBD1	CSVDRQGEGYTF	TGCAGCGTAGACAGACAGGGGGAGGGCTACACCTTC
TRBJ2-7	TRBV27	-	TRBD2	CASSYRGGVAGSYEQYF	TGTGCCAGCAGTTACCGTGGGGGGGTAGCGGGGTCCTACGAGCAGTACTTC
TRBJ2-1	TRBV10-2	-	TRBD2	CASSDVGAGARPYNEQFF	TGCGCCAGCAGTGATGTGGGAGCGGGAGCAAGACCCTACAATGAGCAGTTCTTC
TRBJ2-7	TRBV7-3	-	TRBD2	CASSSSGGEQYF	TGTGCCAGCAGCTCGTCGGGAGGAGAGCAGTACTTC
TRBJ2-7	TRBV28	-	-	CASSLLYEQYF	TGTGCCAGCAGTTTACTCTACGAGCAGTACTTC
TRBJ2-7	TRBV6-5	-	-	CASSYQSGTPYEQYF	TGTGCCAGCAGTTACCAATCCGGGACACCCTACGAGCAGTACTTC
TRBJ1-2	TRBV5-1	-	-	CASSLEGDYGYTF	TGCGCCAGCAGCTTGGAGGGAGACTATGGCTACACCTTC
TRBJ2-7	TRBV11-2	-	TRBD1	CASSLGTGNNYEQYF	TGTGCCAGCAGCTTAGGGACAGGGAATAATTACGAGCAGTACTTC
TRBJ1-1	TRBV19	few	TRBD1	CASRGPGQGARAFF	TGTGCCAGTAGAGGACCGGGACAGGGGGCGCGAGCTTTCTTT
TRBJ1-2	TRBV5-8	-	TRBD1	CASRQRQGTGGYTF	TGTGCCAGCAGGCAAAGACAGGGAACAGGTGGCTACACCTTC
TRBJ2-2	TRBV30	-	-	CAWSLATGELFF	TGTGCCTGGAGTCTAGCGACCGGGGAGCTGTTTTTT
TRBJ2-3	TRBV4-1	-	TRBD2	CASSQETSGRVRADTQYF	TGCGCCAGCAGCCAAGAGACTAGCGGGAGAGTTCGGGCAGATACGCAGTATTTT
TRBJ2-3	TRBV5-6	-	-	CASSLGRGPTDTQYF	TGTGCCAGCAGCTTGGGGAGGGGTCCCACAGATACGCAGTATTTT
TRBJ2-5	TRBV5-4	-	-	CASSWGGLQETQYF	TGTGCCAGCAGCTGGGGGGGCCTCCAAGAGACCCAGTACTTC
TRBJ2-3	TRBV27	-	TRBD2	CASSVDLGLAGDTTDTQYF	TGTGCCAGCAGTGTAGACCTCGGACTAGCGGGGGACACCACAGATACGCAGTATTTT
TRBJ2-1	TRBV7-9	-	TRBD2	CASSFRTSGHNEQFF	TGTGCCAGCAGCTTTAGGACTAGCGGTCACAATGAGCAGTTCTTC